This T cell receptor (beta chain) was sequenced in a study of control samples from healthy donors and cancer patients. V shed 3 bases and J shed 0 bases, with 16 bases lying between them. CDR1 is SGHDT and CDR2 is YYEEEE in the germline V gene. This CDR3 comprises 17 residues. This clone was seen a single time. Measured with immunoSEQ multiplex PCR; TCRdb has only the in-frame clones, and not every one. This table holds tens of thousands of clones, approximately 89% found once. The sequence was collected from a man in his fifties or sixties with colorectal cancer. The source material was PBMCs. This rearrangement joins TRBV5-6 to TRBJ2-4; either TRBD1 or TRBD2 may fit D (5 bases each). The DNA for the CDR3 is TGTGCCAGCAGCTCCATCCTCCGGGGCGCAGCCAAAAACATTCAGTACTTC. Translated, it gives CASSSILRGAAKNIQYF.